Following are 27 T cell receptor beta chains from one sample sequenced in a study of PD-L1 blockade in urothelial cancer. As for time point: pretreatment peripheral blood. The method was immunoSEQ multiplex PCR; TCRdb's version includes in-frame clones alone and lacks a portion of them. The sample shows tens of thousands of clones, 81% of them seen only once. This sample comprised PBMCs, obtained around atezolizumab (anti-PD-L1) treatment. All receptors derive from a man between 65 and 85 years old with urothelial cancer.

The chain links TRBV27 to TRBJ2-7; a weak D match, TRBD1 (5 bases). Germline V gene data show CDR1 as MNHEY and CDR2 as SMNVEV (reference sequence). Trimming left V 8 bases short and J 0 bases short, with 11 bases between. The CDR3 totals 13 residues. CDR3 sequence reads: CASWHRSSYEQYF. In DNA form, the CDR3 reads TGTGCCAGCTGGCACAGGAGCTCCTACGAGCAGTACTTC.

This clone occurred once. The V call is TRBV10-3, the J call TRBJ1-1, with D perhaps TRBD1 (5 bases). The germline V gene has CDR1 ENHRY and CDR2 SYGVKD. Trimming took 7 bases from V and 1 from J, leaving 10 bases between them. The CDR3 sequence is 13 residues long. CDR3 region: CAITAGPNTEAFF. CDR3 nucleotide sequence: TGTGCCATCACCGCAGGGCCGAACACTGAAGCTTTCTTT.

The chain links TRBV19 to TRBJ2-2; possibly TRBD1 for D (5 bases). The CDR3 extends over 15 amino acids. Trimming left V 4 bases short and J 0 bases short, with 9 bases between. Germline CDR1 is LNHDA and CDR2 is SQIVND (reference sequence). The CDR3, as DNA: TGTGCCAGTAGTAACACAGGAACGAACACCGGGGAGCTGTTTTTT. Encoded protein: CASSNTGTNTGELFF.

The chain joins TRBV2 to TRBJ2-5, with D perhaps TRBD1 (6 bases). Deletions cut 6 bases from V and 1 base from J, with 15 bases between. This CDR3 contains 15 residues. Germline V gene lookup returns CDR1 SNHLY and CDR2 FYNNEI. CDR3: CASSPDRHTQETQYF. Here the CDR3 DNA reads TGTGCCAGCAGCCCTGACAGGCACACCCAAGAGACCCAGTACTTC. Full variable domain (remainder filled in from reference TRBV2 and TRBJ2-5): EPEVTQTPSHQVTQMGQEVILRCVPISNHLYFYWYRQILGQKVEFLVSFYNNEISEKSEIFDDQFSVERPDGSNFTLKIRSTKLEDSAMYFCASSPDRHTQETQYFGPGTRLLVL.

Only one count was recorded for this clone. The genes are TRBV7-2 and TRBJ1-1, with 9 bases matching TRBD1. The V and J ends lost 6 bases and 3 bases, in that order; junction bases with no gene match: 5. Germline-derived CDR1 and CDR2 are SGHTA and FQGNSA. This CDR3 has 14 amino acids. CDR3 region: CASRPRTGDTEAFF. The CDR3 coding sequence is TGTGCCAGCAGACCCAGGACAGGGGACACTGAAGCTTTCTTT.

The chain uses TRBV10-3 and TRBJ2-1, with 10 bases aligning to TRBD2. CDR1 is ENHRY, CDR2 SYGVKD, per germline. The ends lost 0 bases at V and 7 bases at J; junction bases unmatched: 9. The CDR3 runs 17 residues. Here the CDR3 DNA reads TGTGCCATCAGTGAGTCTCCTAGCGGGAGCCCGGGTAATGAGCAGTTCTTC. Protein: CAISESPSGSPGNEQFF.

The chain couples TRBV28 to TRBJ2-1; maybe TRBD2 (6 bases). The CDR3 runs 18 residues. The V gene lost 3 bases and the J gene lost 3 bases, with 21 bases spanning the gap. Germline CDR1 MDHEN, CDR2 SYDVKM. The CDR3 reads CASSLRLVKYNFYNEQFF. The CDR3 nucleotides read TGTGCCAGCAGTTTGAGACTAGTCAAATATAACTTCTACAATGAGCAGTTCTTC.

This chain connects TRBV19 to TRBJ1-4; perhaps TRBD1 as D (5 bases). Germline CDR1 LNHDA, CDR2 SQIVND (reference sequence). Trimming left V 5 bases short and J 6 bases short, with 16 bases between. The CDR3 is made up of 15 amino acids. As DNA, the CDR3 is TGTGCCAGTAGTGGGGCAAGTTGGGCGGATGAAAAACTGTTTTTT. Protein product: CASSGASWADEKLFF.

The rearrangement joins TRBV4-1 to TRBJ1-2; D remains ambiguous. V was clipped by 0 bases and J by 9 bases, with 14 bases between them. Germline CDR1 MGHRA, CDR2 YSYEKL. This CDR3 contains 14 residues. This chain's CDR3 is CASSQDPAGRSYTF. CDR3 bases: TGCGCCAGCAGCCAAGATCCGGCAGGCCGAAGCTACACCTTC.

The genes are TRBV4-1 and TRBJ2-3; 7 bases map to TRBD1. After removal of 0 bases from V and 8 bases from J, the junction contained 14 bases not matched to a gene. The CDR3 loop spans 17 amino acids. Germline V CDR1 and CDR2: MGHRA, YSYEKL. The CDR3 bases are TGCGCCAGCAGCCAAGATCAGGGGGTGGACGGATCAGGTACGCAGTATTTT. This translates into CASSQDQGVDGSGTQYF.

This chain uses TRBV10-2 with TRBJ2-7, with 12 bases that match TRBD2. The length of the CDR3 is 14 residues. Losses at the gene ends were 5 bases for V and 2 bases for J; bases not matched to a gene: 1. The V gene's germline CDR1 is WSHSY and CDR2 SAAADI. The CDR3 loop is CASSLAGGAYEQYF. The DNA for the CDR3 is TGCGCCAGCAGTCTAGCGGGAGGGGCCTACGAGCAGTACTTC.

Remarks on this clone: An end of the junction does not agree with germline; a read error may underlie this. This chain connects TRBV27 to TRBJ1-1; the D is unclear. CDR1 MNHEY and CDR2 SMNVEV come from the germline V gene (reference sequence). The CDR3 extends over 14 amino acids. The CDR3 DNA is TGTGCCAGCAGTTCCACCACAGAATCCACTGGAGCTTTCTTT. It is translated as CASSSTTESTGAFF.

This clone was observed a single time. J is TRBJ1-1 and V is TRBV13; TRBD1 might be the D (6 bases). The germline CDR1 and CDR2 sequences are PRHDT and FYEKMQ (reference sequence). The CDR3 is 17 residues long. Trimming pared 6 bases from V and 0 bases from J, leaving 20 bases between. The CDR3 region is CASRRITGRFMNTEAFF. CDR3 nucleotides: TGTGCCAGCAGACGCATTACAGGGCGATTCATGAACACTGAAGCTTTCTTT.

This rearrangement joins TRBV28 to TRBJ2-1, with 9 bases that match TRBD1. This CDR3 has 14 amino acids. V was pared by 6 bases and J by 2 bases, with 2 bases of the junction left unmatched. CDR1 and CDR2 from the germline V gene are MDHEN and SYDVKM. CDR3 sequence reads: CASSHRGPYNEQFF. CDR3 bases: TGTGCCAGCAGCCACAGGGGGCCCTACAATGAGCAGTTCTTC.

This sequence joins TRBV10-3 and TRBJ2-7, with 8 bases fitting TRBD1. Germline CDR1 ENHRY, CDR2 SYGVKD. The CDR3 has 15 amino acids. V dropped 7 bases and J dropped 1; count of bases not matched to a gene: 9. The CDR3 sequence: CAIKGSDRDSYEQYF. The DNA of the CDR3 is TGTGCCATCAAAGGGTCGGACAGGGATTCCTACGAGCAGTACTTC.

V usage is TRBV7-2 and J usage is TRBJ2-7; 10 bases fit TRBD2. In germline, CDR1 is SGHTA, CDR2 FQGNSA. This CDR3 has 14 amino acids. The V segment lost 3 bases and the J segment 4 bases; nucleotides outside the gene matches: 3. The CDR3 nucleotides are TGTGCCAGCAGCTTGTCTAGCGGGAGTTACGAGCAGTACTTC. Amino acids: CASSLSSGSYEQYF.

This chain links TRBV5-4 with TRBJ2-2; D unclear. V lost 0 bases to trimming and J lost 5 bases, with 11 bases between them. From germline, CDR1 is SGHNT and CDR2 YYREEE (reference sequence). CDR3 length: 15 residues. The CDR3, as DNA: TGTGCCAGCAGCTTGGGTGCGATAGATACCGGGGAGCTGTTTTTT. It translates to CASSLGAIDTGELFF.

The CDR3 region is CASSQAPGSNIQYF. The CDR3 region has the DNA TGTGCCAGCAGCCAAGCTCCAGGTTCTAACATTCAGTACTTC. The genes are TRBV14 and TRBJ2-4; D is unresolved. This CDR3 comprises 14 residues. Trimming took 1 base from V and 7 from J, leaving 11 bases between them. CDR1 SGHDN and CDR2 FVKESK come from the germline V gene.

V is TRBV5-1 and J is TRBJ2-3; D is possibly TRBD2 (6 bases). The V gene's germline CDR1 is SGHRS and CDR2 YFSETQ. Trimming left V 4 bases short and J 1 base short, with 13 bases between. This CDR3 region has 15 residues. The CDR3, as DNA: TGCGCCAGCAGCCCCATGACGGGGGGCACAGATACGCAGTATTTT. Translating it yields CASSPMTGGTDTQYF.

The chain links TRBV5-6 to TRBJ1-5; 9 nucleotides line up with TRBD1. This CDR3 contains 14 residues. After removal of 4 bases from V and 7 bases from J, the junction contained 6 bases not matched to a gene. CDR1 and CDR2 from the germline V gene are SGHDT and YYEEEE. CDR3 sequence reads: CASSPGTGIQPQHF. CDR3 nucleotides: TGTGCCAGCAGCCCCGGGACAGGGATACAGCCCCAGCATTTT.

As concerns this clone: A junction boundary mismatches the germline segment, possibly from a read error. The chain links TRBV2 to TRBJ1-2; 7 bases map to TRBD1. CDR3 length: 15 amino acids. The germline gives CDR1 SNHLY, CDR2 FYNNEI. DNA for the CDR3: TGTGCCAGCCAGGGGCGATCCGGGACAGCGTATGTCTACACCTTC. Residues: CASQGRSGTAYVYTF. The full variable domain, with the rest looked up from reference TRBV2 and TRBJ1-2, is EPEVTQTPSHQVTQMGQEVILRCVPISNHLYFYWYRQILGQKVEFLVSFYNNEISEKSEIFDDQFSVERPDGSNFTLKIRSTKLEDSAMYFCASQGRSGTAYVYTFGSGTRLTVV.

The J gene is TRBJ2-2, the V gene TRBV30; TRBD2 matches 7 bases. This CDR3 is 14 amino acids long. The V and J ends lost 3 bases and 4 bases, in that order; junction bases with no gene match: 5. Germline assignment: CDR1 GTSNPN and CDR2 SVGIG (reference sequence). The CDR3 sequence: CAWRAGTTTGELFF. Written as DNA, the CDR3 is TGTGCCTGGAGAGCCGGGACTACCACCGGGGAGCTGTTTTTT.

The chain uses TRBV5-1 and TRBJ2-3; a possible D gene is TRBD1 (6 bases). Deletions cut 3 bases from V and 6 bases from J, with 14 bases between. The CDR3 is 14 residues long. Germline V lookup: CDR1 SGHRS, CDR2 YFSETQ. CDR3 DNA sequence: TGCGCCAGCAGCTCGGACAGAAGCCTGGATACGCAGTATTTT. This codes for CASSSDRSLDTQYF.

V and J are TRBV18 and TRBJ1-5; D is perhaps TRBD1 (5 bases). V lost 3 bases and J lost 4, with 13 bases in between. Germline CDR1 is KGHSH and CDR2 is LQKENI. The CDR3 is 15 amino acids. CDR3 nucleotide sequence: TGTGCCAGCTCACCTCTTGGGGGAGGAAATCAGCCCCAGCATTTT. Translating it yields CASSPLGGGNQPQHF.

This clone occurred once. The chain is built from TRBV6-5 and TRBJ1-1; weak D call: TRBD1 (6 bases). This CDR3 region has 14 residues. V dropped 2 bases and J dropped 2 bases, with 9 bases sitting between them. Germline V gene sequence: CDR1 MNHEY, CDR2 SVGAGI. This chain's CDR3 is CASSYGGSNTEAFF. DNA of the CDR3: TGTGCCAGCAGTTACGGGGGCTCAAACACTGAAGCTTTCTTT.

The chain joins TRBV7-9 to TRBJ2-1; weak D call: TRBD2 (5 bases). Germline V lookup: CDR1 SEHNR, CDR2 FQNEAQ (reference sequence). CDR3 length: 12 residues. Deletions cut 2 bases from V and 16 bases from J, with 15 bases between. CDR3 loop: CASSLNRGTIFF. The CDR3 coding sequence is TGTGCCAGCAGCTTAAATCGGGGTACTATCTTCTTC.

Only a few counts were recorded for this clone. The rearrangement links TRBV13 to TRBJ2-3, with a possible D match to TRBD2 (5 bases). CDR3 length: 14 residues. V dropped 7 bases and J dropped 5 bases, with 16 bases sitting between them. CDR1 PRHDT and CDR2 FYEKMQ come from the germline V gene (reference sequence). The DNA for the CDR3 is TGTGCCAGCATCCCTCTCTCCCGGGGAGATACGCAGTATTTT. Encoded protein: CASIPLSRGDTQYF.